This paragraph reports one T cell receptor beta chain. The data originate from a study of tumor T cells in aggressive B-cell lymphoma. CDR3 length: 16 amino acids. Trimming at V came to 2 bases and at J to 3 bases, leaving 4 bases not matched to a gene. Germline loops: CDR1 SGHNT, CDR2 YENEEA. Sequencing was performed with immunoSEQ multiplex PCR; in TCRdb, only in-frame clones are kept and a portion is missing. The table lists approximately 2,800 clones, approximately 85% of them singletons. Sequencing input: tumor tissue. This chain links TRBV11-3 with TRBJ2-1, with 10 bases aligning to TRBD2. This TCR came from an adult with diffuse large B cell lymphoma. Some clones in this sample may be carry-over from other donors' samples. The CDR3 spells CASSLRIAGGYNEQFF. DNA of the CDR3: TGTGCCAGCAGCTTAAGGATAGCGGGAGGCTACAATGAGCAGTTCTTC.